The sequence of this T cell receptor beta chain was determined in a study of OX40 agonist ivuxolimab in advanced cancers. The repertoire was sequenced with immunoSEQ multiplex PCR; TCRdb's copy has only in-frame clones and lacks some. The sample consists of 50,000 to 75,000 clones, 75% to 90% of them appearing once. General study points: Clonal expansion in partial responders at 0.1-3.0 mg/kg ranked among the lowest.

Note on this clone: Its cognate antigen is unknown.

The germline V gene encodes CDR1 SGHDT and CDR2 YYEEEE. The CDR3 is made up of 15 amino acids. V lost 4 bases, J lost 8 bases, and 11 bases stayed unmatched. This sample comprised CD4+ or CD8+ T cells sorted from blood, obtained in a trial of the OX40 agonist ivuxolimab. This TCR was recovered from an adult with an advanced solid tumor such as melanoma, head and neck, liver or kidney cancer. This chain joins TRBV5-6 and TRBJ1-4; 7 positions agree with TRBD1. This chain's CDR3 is CASSPPRDSLEKLFF. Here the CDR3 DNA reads TGTGCCAGCAGCCCCCCCCGGGACAGTCTCGAAAAACTGTTTTTT.